What follows describes a single T cell receptor beta chain. Its antigen target is currently unknown. No much larger clone exists at a distance of one base, and base qualities are not known. This record comes from a study of blood T cell repertoires in COVID-19 (dated by TCRdb to 2018 to 2021). Broadly, across the study: Samples from collaborators originated in the United States, Italy and Spain and spanned both the acute and convalescent phases of COVID-19. The material from the prospective study consisted of cDNA or gDNA derived from T cells, B-cell-depleted T cells, or PBMCs. The dataset comprised deeply sampled blood TCRbeta repertoires from subjects exposed to, actively infected with, or recovered from COVID-19. The repertoires were made available in a free public database intended to serve as a resource for research on the immune response to SARS-CoV-2. The samples were drawn from two sources: the first 160 participants of the ongoing ImmuneRACE study, and 1,000 to 1,500 subjects contributed by 6 global collaborators. Nearly every sample came with metadata listing a de-identified subject ID, COVID-19 status, age in years and sex. HLA class I and class II types, where available, came from metadata supplied by the sample provider rather than from assay-based typing.

Trimmed from V: 0 bases; trimmed from J: 3 bases; junction bases lacking a gene match: 4. From a lookup of the germline V gene, CDR1 and CDR2 are SGDLS and YYNGEE. The CDR3 has 16 amino acids, counting the end cysteine and phenylalanine. The sequence is cut down to CDR3 DNA, 48 bases in frame from base 1. Study-wide findings and limitations: Clinical and demographic metadata were provided uncurated, with the amount varying by source and participant.

One collaborating source in Seattle enrolled patients while the patients were actively infected and followed the patients over time throughout the course of disease. The collaborating institutions used their own protocols to collect whole blood in K2EDTA tubes. For TCRbeta analysis, collaborator samples were shipped as frozen whole blood, as isolated PBMCs, or as DNA extracted from either sample type. TCRbeta CDR3 regions were amplified from genomic DNA using the immunoSEQ Assay, a bias-controlled multiplex PCR. In the paper's pipeline: The number of nucleated cells in each sample was estimated from the amplification of reference gene primers within the assay. To quantify the absolute abundance of each unique TCRbeta CDR3 rearrangement, sequence reads were collapsed and filtered. For each sample, productive Simpson clonality was calculated by taking the square root of Simpson's diversity index across productive rearrangements. In its TCRdb copy, this immuneACCESS table keeps in-frame sequences only and misses some clones. Where compared with another copy, unresolved V genes explain less than half of these, and the others have no known cause. V, J and clone size derive from that table, while D and trimming were established from the DNA sequence. A total of some 90,000 clones appear in this sample, around 88% of them only once. The top ten clonotypes cover roughly 18% of the sample.

The chain joins TRBV9 to TRBJ1-4, with 8 junctional bases fitting TRBD1. The sample taken for sequencing was peripheral blood. This clonotype was obtained from a woman aged 60-70 years with COVID-19, enrolled during active disease. The sequenced DNA: TGTGCCAGCAGCGTAGGCCAGGGGGCAGCTAATGAAAAACTGTTTTTT. This translates into CASSVGQGAANEKLFF.